This T cell receptor beta chain was identified in a study of a mutant IDH1 vaccine in newly diagnosed glioma. For the study at large: Treated patients comprised around 62% males and around 40% females, mean age about 38 years.

Described time point: baseline, week 1 (first vaccination visit). Treatment denoted: pre-vaccination baseline after standard-of-care therapy. Assay: immunoSEQ multiplex PCR; the TCRdb copy retains only in-frame clones and omits some. This table has roughly 70,000 clones, 80% to 90% appearing once. In its sample, this clone was seen once. Trimming left V 2 bases short and J 8 bases short, with 10 bases between. This CDR3 spans 14 amino acids. The germline gives CDR1 SEHNR, CDR2 FQNEAQ (reference sequence). Here the sequenced sample was PBMCs, taken from a glioma patient treated with radiotherapy, temozolomide or both. This chain connects TRBV7-9 to TRBJ1-6, with D perhaps TRBD1 (6 bases). This receptor was taken from a man aged 25-45 years with glioma. This CDR3 is CASSLTGLDSPLHF. In DNA form, the CDR3 reads TGTGCCAGCAGCTTAACAGGGTTGGATTCACCCCTCCACTTT.